The 30 T cell receptor beta chains listed next were all sequenced from one sample in a study of shared clonotypes between healthy human individuals. Sequencing was performed with immunoSEQ multiplex PCR; in TCRdb, only in-frame clones are kept and a portion is missing. Of about 1.5 million clones listed, around 95% are singletons. Source material: naive CD4+ T cells sorted from blood. Documented subset: CD45RA+ positively selected. The receptors were sampled from a man aged 30-40 years in good health.

This clone was observed a handful of times. The rearrangement joins TRBV9 to TRBJ2-3; TRBD1 might be the D (5 bases). V was pared by 4 bases and J by 3 bases, with 15 bases between. This CDR3 contains 15 residues. Germline assignment: CDR1 SGDLS and CDR2 YYNGEE. The CDR3, as DNA: TGTGCCAGCAGCCAATTAGGGGCCAAGACAGATACGCAGTATTTT. As protein: CASSQLGAKTDTQYF.

The rearrangement joins TRBV9 to TRBJ1-3; D is ambiguous. The ends were cut back, 1 base at V and 0 bases at J, with 5 bases in the middle. Germline loops: CDR1 SGDLS, CDR2 YYNGEE. There are 14 residues in the CDR3. As DNA, the CDR3 is TGTGCCAGCAGCGTAATGAGCTCTGGAAACACCATATATTTT. It codes for CASSVMSSGNTIYF. Supplemented by reference TRBV9 and TRBJ1-3, the full variable domain reads DSGVTQTPKHLITATGQRVTLRCSPRSGDLSVYWYQQSLDQGLQFLIQYYNGEERAKGNILERFSAQQFPDLHSELNLSSLELGDSALYFCASSVMSSGNTIYFGEGSWLTVV.

With respect to this clone: Additional DNA sequences in this sample encode the identical CDR3. The chain is built from TRBV5-1 and TRBJ2-5; 8 bases align to TRBD2. The V and J ends lost 2 bases and 2 bases, in that order; junction bases with no gene match: 2. Germline CDR1 is SGHRS and CDR2 is YFSETQ. The CDR3 sequence is 14 residues long. The CDR3: CASSFGGAQETQYF. The CDR3 DNA is TGCGCCAGCAGCTTCGGGGGGGCACAAGAGACCCAGTACTTC.

The J gene is TRBJ1-2, the V gene TRBV30; perhaps TRBD1 as D (5 bases). The V end lost 2 bases, the J end lost 8 bases, and 15 bases lay between the germline ends. This CDR3 has 13 residues. CDR1 and CDR2 from the germline V gene are GTSNPN and SVGIG (reference sequence). The CDR3 region is CAWSPERGQGYTF. The DNA of the CDR3 is TGTGCCTGGAGTCCCGAAAGGGGCCAAGGCTACACCTTC.

The gene calls are TRBV30 and TRBJ2-5; the match to TRBD1 covers 7 bases. The CDR3 loop spans 16 amino acids. Germline CDR1 and CDR2: GTSNPN and SVGIG (reference sequence). Trimming at V came to 1 base and at J to 3 bases, leaving 11 bases not matched to a gene. The CDR3 sequence is CAWSGEPPGTEETQYF. CDR3 sequence (DNA): TGTGCCTGGAGTGGTGAACCCCCCGGGACAGAAGAGACCCAGTACTTC.

The V and J genes are TRBV5-1 and TRBJ2-7; possibly TRBD2 for D (6 bases). CDR1 is SGHRS and CDR2 is YFSETQ in the germline V gene. The germline V and J ends were trimmed by 5 bases and 5 bases, with 14 bases remaining between them. This CDR3 is built from 13 residues. CDR3: CASRKGGLNEQYF. DNA for the CDR3: TGCGCCAGCAGAAAGGGAGGTCTTAACGAGCAGTACTTC.

Worth noting for this clone: The same CDR3 also results from other DNA sequences found in this sample. The chain joins TRBV9 to TRBJ2-3; D is unclear. Deletions cut 0 bases from V and 0 bases from J, with 5 bases between. Per the germline V gene, CDR1 is SGDLS and CDR2 is YYNGEE. The CDR3 extends over 14 amino acids. DNA of the CDR3: TGTGCCAGCAGCGTAGTCGGGAGCACAGATACGCAGTATTTT. It encodes CASSVVGSTDTQYF.

The chain employs TRBV28 and TRBJ2-5, with D hard to call. The CDR3 spans 13 residues. From germline, CDR1 is MDHEN and CDR2 SYDVKM. Between the trimmed V and J ends, which lost 4 bases and 0 bases, there was a span of 6 bases. As DNA, the CDR3 is TGTGCCAGCAGTTACTTCGACCAAGAGACCCAGTACTTC. Its translation: CASSYFDQETQYF.

A remark on this clone: Compared with germline, one end of the junction differs, possibly owing to a read error. The V call is TRBV7-7, the J call TRBJ2-1; 9 positions agree with TRBD2. CDR3 length equals 18 residues. Germline loops: CDR1 SSHAT, CDR2 FNYEAQ (reference sequence). The CDR3 nucleotides are TGTGCTAGCAGCCCCCAGACTTTTAGCGGGAGCTCCTACAATGAGCAGTTCTTC. Protein sequence: CASSPQTFSGSSYNEQFF.

The chain uses TRBV5-6 and TRBJ1-3; D call uncertain. This CDR3 has 14 residues. Trimming left V 6 bases short and J 3 bases short, with 13 bases between. Germline CDR1 SGHDT, CDR2 YYEEEE. For the CDR3, the DNA is TGTGCCAGCACCGGTGTAACCTATGGAAACACCATATATTTT. Residues: CASTGVTYGNTIYF.

The V and J genes are TRBV6-1 and TRBJ2-1, with 7 nucleotides matching TRBD1. V was pared by 1 base and J by 0 bases, with 24 bases of the junction left unmatched. CDR1 and CDR2 from the germline V gene are MNHNS and SASEGT. The CDR3 is made up of 23 amino acids. CDR3 protein: CASSEGILFGDRKRRSSYNEQFF. The DNA for the CDR3 is TGTGCCAGCAGTGAAGGAATTTTGTTTGGGGACAGAAAAAGACGAAGCTCCTACAATGAGCAGTTCTTC.

Concerning this clone: Other DNA sequences in this specimen translate into the identical CDR3. The chain links TRBV6-5 to TRBJ2-7; 7 bases map to TRBD1. Germline CDR1 and CDR2: MNHEY and SVGAGI. This CDR3 comprises 13 residues. V lost 5 bases, J lost 4 bases, and 5 bases stayed unmatched. CDR3 DNA: TGTGCCAGCAGTCGAGACAGGGCGTACGAGCAGTACTTC. This translates into CASSRDRAYEQYF.

V gene TRBV11-2 combines with J gene TRBJ1-2; D is uncertain. The germline V and J ends were trimmed by 5 bases and 7 bases, with 20 bases remaining between them. The CDR3 runs to 15 residues. Germline CDR1 SGHAT, CDR2 FQNNGV. The CDR3: CASSPGWVGGGGYTF. CDR3 sequence (DNA): TGTGCCAGCAGCCCGGGGTGGGTGGGCGGCGGTGGCTACACCTTC. The variable domain in full, completed from reference TRBV11-2 and TRBJ1-2, reads EAGVAQSPRYKIIEKRQSVAFWCNPISGHATLYWYQQILGQGPKLLIQFQNNGVVDDSQLPKDRFSAERLKGVDSTLKIQPAKLEDSAVYLCASSPGWVGGGGYTFGSGTRLTVV.

The chain carries TRBV7-9 and TRBJ2-7, with a tentative D call TRBD2 (6 bases). The germline V and J ends were trimmed by 5 bases and 1 base, with 15 bases remaining between them. The CDR3 is 15 residues long. Germline CDR1 reads SEHNR; CDR2 reads FQNEAQ (reference sequence). This chain's CDR3 is CASSPRELKSYEQYF. Here the CDR3 DNA reads TGTGCCAGCAGCCCTCGGGAGCTGAAGTCCTACGAGCAGTACTTC.

The chain uses TRBV11-1 and TRBJ2-1; possible D gene TRBD1, 5 bases. Germline V gives CDR1 SGHAT, CDR2 FQDESV (reference sequence). This CDR3 is 16 amino acids long. Trimming shortened V by 1 base and J by 7 bases, and 17 bases separated the two germline ends. CDR3 protein: CASSLELGQGRNEQFF. Here the CDR3 DNA reads TGTGCCAGCAGCTTAGAGTTAGGGCAGGGAAGGAATGAGCAGTTCTTC.

V is TRBV10-3 and J is TRBJ2-1; TRBD1 agrees at 10 bases. In germline, CDR1 is ENHRY, CDR2 SYGVKD. The CDR3 runs to 17 residues. The V and J ends lost 7 bases and 4 bases, in that order; junction bases with no gene match: 13. CDR3 in amino acids: CAITPRPGTGEYNEQFF. The CDR3 DNA is TGTGCCATCACTCCTAGGCCCGGGACAGGGGAATACAATGAGCAGTTCTTC.

The J gene is TRBJ2-5, the V gene TRBV19; a weak D match, TRBD2 (6 bases). The CDR3 consists of 14 residues. V lost 2 bases, J lost 5 bases, and 12 bases lay in between. Germline assignment: CDR1 LNHDA and CDR2 SQIVND (reference sequence). This chain's CDR3 is CASSITSSAETQYF. CDR3 sequence (DNA): TGTGCCAGTAGTATAACTAGCTCTGCGGAGACCCAGTACTTC.

The CDR3 nucleotides are TGTGCCAGCAGCTTGTCTCGGGAGACCCAGTACTTC. It specifies CASSLSRETQYF. This chain joins TRBV5-4 and TRBJ2-5; D not certain. Germline CDR1 is SGHNT and CDR2 is YYREEE (reference sequence). The CDR3 has 12 residues. Trimming removed 1 base from V and 5 bases from J, with 6 bases in between.

This clone was observed a single time. The chain is built from TRBV7-2 and TRBJ1-1; D remains unclear. The CDR3 is 13 amino acids. V dropped 7 bases and J dropped 0 bases, with 9 bases sitting between them. Germline V gene sequence: CDR1 SGHTA, CDR2 FQGNSA. CDR3 residues: CASTLLMNTEAFF. CDR3 sequence (DNA): TGTGCCAGCACCCTATTGATGAACACTGAAGCTTTCTTT. Full variable domain (outside the CDR3, taken from reference TRBV7-2 and TRBJ1-1): GAGVSQSPSNKVTEKGKDVELRCDPISGHTALYWYRQSLGQGLEFLIYFQGNSAPDKSGLPSDRFSAERTGGSVSTLTIQRTQQEDSAVYLCASTLLMNTEAFFGQGTRLTVV.

This chain links TRBV5-6 with TRBJ2-7; D uncertain. Trimming removed 4 bases at V and 9 bases at J, with 17 bases between. CDR3 length: 13 amino acids. Per germline, CDR1 SGHDT and CDR2 YYEEEE. The CDR3 reads CASSPSTAYRQYF. In nucleotides, the CDR3 is TGTGCCAGCAGCCCTTCTACGGCATATCGGCAGTACTTC. The full variable domain, rest sourced from reference TRBV5-6 and TRBJ2-7, is DAGVTQSPTHLIKTRGQQVTLRCSPKSGHDTVSWYQQALGQGPQFIFQYYEEEERQRGNFPDRFSGHQFPNYSSELNVNALLLGDSALYLCASSPSTAYRQYFGPGTRLTVT.

This clone was detected only once. The J gene is TRBJ2-5, the V gene TRBV7-8; D uncertain. V was trimmed by 2 bases and J by 4 bases, leaving 14 bases between them. This CDR3 is built from 15 residues. Germline lookup yields CDR1 SGHVS and CDR2 FQNEAQ. The CDR3 spells CASSLSRRPGETQYF. The DNA of the CDR3 is TGTGCCAGCAGCTTAAGTAGACGGCCGGGAGAGACCCAGTACTTC. Full variable domain (outside the CDR3, taken from reference TRBV7-8 and TRBJ2-5): GAGVSQSPRYKVAKRGQDVALRCDPISGHVSLFWYQQALGQGPEFLTYFQNEAQLDKSGLPSDRFFAERPEGSVSTLKIQRTQQEDSAVYLCASSLSRRPGETQYFGPGTRLLVL.

V usage is TRBV5-1 and J usage is TRBJ1-4, with 8 bases fitting TRBD1. V trimming: 4 bases; J trimming: 8 bases; junction bases outside the gene matches: 7. The CDR3 totals 14 residues. Per germline, CDR1 SGHRS and CDR2 YFSETQ. The CDR3 protein is CASSRTGLNEKLFF. CDR3 in DNA: TGCGCCAGCAGCCGGACAGGGTTGAACGAAAAACTGTTTTTT. Full variable domain (remainder filled in from reference TRBV5-1 and TRBJ1-4): KAGVTQTPRYLIKTRGQQVTLSCSPISGHRSVSWYQQTPGQGLQFLFEYFSETQRNKGNFPGRFSGRQFSNSRSEMNVSTLELGDSALYLCASSRTGLNEKLFFGSGTQLSVL.

This chain uses TRBV15 with TRBJ2-7; 7 nucleotides match TRBD2. CDR3 length equals 16 residues. V was pared by 1 base and J by 3 bases, with 9 bases of the junction left unmatched. Germline V lookup: CDR1 LNHNV, CDR2 YYDKDF (reference sequence). The CDR3 protein is CATSRAYSGSGYEQYF. The CDR3 nucleotides are TGTGCCACCAGCAGAGCTTATAGCGGGTCGGGCTACGAGCAGTACTTC.

The rearrangement joins TRBV10-3 to TRBJ2-7, with D unclear. The CDR3 extends over 12 amino acids. Trimming left V 7 bases short and J 7 bases short, with 14 bases between. CDR1 and CDR2 (germline): ENHRY, SYGVKD. DNA for the CDR3: TGTGCCATCACCGCCCCAAAAGGGGAGCAGTACTTC. This gives the protein CAITAPKGEQYF.

The chain combines TRBV4-1 with TRBJ2-7; a possible D gene is TRBD2 (6 bases). The germline CDR1 and CDR2 sequences are MGHRA and YSYEKL. V was shortened by 1 base and J by 5 bases, with 9 bases between the two germline ends. This CDR3 has 13 residues. CDR3: CASSQVLANEQYF. The CDR3, as DNA: TGCGCCAGCAGCCAAGTACTAGCCAACGAGCAGTACTTC.

This chain joins TRBV6-5 and TRBJ2-3; D is ambiguous. Germline-derived CDR1 and CDR2 are MNHEY and SVGAGI. V was cut by 4 bases and J by 4 bases, with 6 bases left in between. The length of the CDR3 is 12 residues. The CDR3 bases are TGTGCCAGCAGTTTTGGTCCAGATACGCAGTATTTT. Amino acids: CASSFGPDTQYF.

V gene TRBV5-4 combines with J gene TRBJ2-3; tentative D call: TRBD2 (6 bases). The germline V gene encodes CDR1 SGHNT and CDR2 YYREEE (reference sequence). Trimming pared 4 bases from V and 0 bases from J, leaving 9 bases between. This CDR3 comprises 14 residues. CDR3 DNA: TGTGCCAGCAGCAAAGGGACTAGCACAGATACGCAGTATTTT. Translating it yields CASSKGTSTDTQYF.

This chain uses TRBV7-9 with TRBJ2-7, with D possibly being TRBD1 (5 bases). V was shortened by 3 bases and J by 5 bases, with 11 bases between the two germline ends. This CDR3 region has 13 residues. The germline V gene has CDR1 SEHNR and CDR2 FQNEAQ (reference sequence). DNA for the CDR3: TGTGCCAGCAGCTTCAGGGTCTGGGACGAGCAGTACTTC. It specifies CASSFRVWDEQYF.

The V and J genes are TRBV12-1 and TRBJ2-7; TRBD2 is the table's D call, not checked against the DNA. TRBV12-1 is shown as a pseudogene. CDR3 length: 16 residues. The CDR3: CASSYTVRLAEYEQYF. The CDR3 nucleotides read TGTGCCAGCAGCTATACCGTTCGGCTAGCAGAGTACGAGCAGTACTTC.

V and J are TRBV7-2 and TRBJ1-1; D perhaps matches TRBD1 (5 bases). CDR3 size: 15 residues. CDR1 is SGHTA, CDR2 FQGNSA, per germline. V dropped 1 base and J dropped 5 bases, with 14 bases sitting between them. The CDR3 DNA reads as TGTGCCAGCAGCTTAGAGTACAGGTTGGGGACTGAAGCTTTCTTT. Encoded protein: CASSLEYRLGTEAFF.